Included here is one T cell receptor beta chain sequence, with context. This record belongs to a study of shared clonotypes between healthy human individuals. Repertoires were generated with immunoSEQ multiplex PCR, while TCRdb's copy carries only in-frame clones and drops some. The data show about 2.4 million clones, 93% seen once. The receptor's source is a man aged 18-30 years in good health. Some clones in this sample may be carry-over from other donors' samples. Sequences were obtained from naive CD4+ T cells from PBMCs. Subset given: CD45RA+ positively selected.

CDR3 region: CASSESTGLWADTQYF. The CDR3 DNA follows: TGCGCCAGCAGTGAGTCGACAGGACTGTGGGCAGATACGCAGTATTTT. This chain joins TRBV10-1 and TRBJ2-3; D may be TRBD1 (6 bases). Per germline, CDR1 WNHNN and CDR2 SYGVQD (reference sequence). This CDR3 contains 16 residues. Trimming removed 0 bases from V and 4 bases from J, with 14 bases in between.